The text below deals with one TCR beta chain. The data stem from a study of blood T cell repertoires in COVID-19. The data were produced by immunoSEQ multiplex PCR, yet TCRdb's version contains in-frame clones alone and is incomplete. Of tens of thousands of clones detected, roughly 89% appear once; the ten largest clones hold around 9%. Looked up from germline, CDR1 is LNHDA and CDR2 is SQIVND (reference sequence). The CDR3 is 15 residues long. Trimming at V came to 7 bases and at J to 4 bases, leaving 11 bases not matched to a gene. The V call is TRBV19, the J call TRBJ1-2; 8 nucleotides line up with TRBD1. Material: peripheral blood. This TCR derives from a man at least 80 years old with acute or convalescent COVID-19. The CDR3 DNA reads TGTGCCAGTACCCCGCGGGGACAGGAGCTCTATGGCTACACCTTC. This codes for CASTPRGQELYGYTF. The full variable domain, in which reference TRBV19 and TRBJ1-2 provide the parts outside the CDR3, is DGGITQSPKYLFRKEGQNVTLSCEQNLNHDAMYWYRQDPGQGLRLIYYSQIVNDFQKGDIAEGYSVSREKKESFPLTVTSAQKNPTAFYLCASTPRGQELYGYTFGSGTRLTVV.